A selection of T cell receptor beta chains follows, all from one sample in a study of shared clonotypes between healthy human individuals. Only in-frame clones appear in the TCRdb table, and some are missing; sequencing was by immunoSEQ multiplex PCR. In the table there are roughly 700,000 clones, about 90% of which are singletons. The sequencing input was memory CD8+ T cells from PBMCs. The receptor set was obtained from a man aged 18 to 35 in good health. Some clones in this sample may be carry-over from other donors' samples. The CDR3 runs from the conserved cysteine through the conserved F or W. A D gene is named only where the DNA matches it firmly. For some rows the clone size is stated as once, few or many, or as a class when expanded; others skip it.

>16|TRBJ2-1|TRBV9|.|.
TGTGCCAGCAGCGGGCCGCTTAGGGATGTCGACAATGAGCAGTTCTTC
CASSGPLRDVDNEQFF
>13|TRBJ2-7|TRBV27|.|.
TGTGCCAGCAGTTTCGGGACGAACTACGAGCAGTACTTC
CASSFGTNYEQYF
>16|TRBJ2-1|TRBV7-7|.|once
TGTGCCAGCAGCTTAGCGTTGAGTACCTCCTACAATGAGCAGTTCTTC
CASSLALSTSYNEQFF
>13|TRBJ1-2|TRBV27|.|.
TGTGCCAGCAGCCCGCGAGGGGGCTATGGCTACACCTTC
CASSPRGGYGYTF
>16|TRBJ2-1|TRBV7-2|TRBD2|.
TGTGCCAGCAGCGGAGGGACTAGCGGGGACTTGGGTGAGCAGTTCTTC
CASSGGTSGDLGEQFF
>14|TRBJ1-2|TRBV29-1|TRBD1|.
TGCAGCTTCTCCGCCCAGGGGGTTAGCTATGGCTACACCTTC
CSFSAQGVSYGYTF
>10|TRBJ2-5|TRBV2|TRBD2|.
TGTGCCAGCAGTGGAGGACTAGACAACTTC
CASSGGLDNF
>17|TRBJ1-5|TRBV10-3|TRBD1|.
TGTGCCATCAGTGAGGTTGTTTTGGGACAGGGGAATCAGCCCCAGCATTTT
CAISEVVLGQGNQPQHF
>20|TRBJ2-1|TRBV14|.|.
TGTGCCAGCAGCCAACCGACCGGGACTCCTCTTGAAAGGCACTACAATGAGCAGTTCTTC
CASSQPTGTPLERHYNEQFF
>14|TRBJ1-5|TRBV4-1|.|few
TGCGCCAGCAGCCAAGCAGGGTGGGGTCAGCCCCAGCATTTT
CASSQAGWGQPQHF
>13|TRBJ1-1|TRBV10-3|.|.
TGTGCCATCAGTGGCGGACAGCACCTTGAAGCTTTCTTT
CAISGGQHLEAFF
>14|TRBJ1-2|TRBV7-9|.|.
TGTGCCAGCAGCTTAGTACGGGAGAGCTATGGCTACACCTTC
CASSLVRESYGYTF
>14|TRBJ1-3|TRBV12-5|.|.
TGTGCTAGAATTCCGGAGAGCTCTGGAAACACCATATATTTT
CARIPESSGNTIYF
>15|TRBJ1-4|TRBV21-1|.|.
TGTGCCAGCAGCAATCCGCGACCTCGGCATGAAAAACTGTTTTTT
CASSNPRPRHEKLFF
>12|TRBJ1-1|TRBV7-2|.|.
TGTGCCAGCAGCCCGCAGTACACTGAAGCTTTCTTT
CASSPQYTEAFF
>11|TRBJ1-1|TRBV27|.|.
TGTGCCAGCAGTTTAGGTCCTGAAGCTTTCTTT
CASSLGPEAFF
>13|TRBJ1-1|TRBV30|.|.
TGTGCCTGGAGTAGACAAGTGAACACTGAAGCTTTCTTT
CAWSRQVNTEAFF
>15|TRBJ1-1|TRBV7-9|TRBD1|.
TGTGCCAGCAGCTGGACAGGGATGGGGAACACTGAAGCTTTCTTT
CASSWTGMGNTEAFF
>16|TRBJ2-7|TRBV10-3|.|.
TGTGCCATCAGCGACCCCCTGGCGATTTACTCCTACGAGCAGTACTTC
CAISDPLAIYSYEQYF
>14|TRBJ2-5|TRBV9|.|.
TGTGCCAGCAGCCTCTTTGAAGGGGGAGAGACCCAGTACTTC
CASSLFEGGETQYF
>14|TRBJ2-3|TRBV9|.|.
TGTGCCAGCAGCGTAGGGCTAGCTAGAGATACGCAGTATTTT
CASSVGLARDTQYF
>17|TRBJ2-2|TRBV7-8|TRBD2|.
TGTGCCAGCAGCTTAGAAGCACTGGGACTAGTCAGCGGGGAGCTGTTTTTT
CASSLEALGLVSGELFF
>15|TRBJ2-5|TRBV4-3|.|.
TGCGCCAGCAGCCAAATCATAGCGGAACAAGAGACCCAGTACTTC
CASSQIIAEQETQYF
>12|TRBJ2-2|TRBV9|.|once
TGTGCCAGCAGCCAGGACCAAAGGGAGCTGTTTTTT
CASSQDQRELFF
>16|TRBJ2-6|TRBV15|.|.
TGTGCCACCAGCAGAGATCGGACGATAGGGGCCAACGTCCTGACTTTC
CATSRDRTIGANVLTF
>13|TRBJ1-2|TRBV19|TRBD1|once
TGTGCCAGTAGACCGGACAGGGTGGAGGGCTACACCTTC
CASRPDRVEGYTF
>17|TRBJ2-1|TRBV5-1|TRBD2|.
TGCGCCAGCAGCTTCCGGGACTACCTAGATACCTACAATGAGCAGTTCTTC
CASSFRDYLDTYNEQFF
>16|TRBJ1-2|TRBV10-3|TRBD1|.
TGTGCCATCAGTGAGTACAAGACAGGGAGGAACTATGGCTACACCTTC
CAISEYKTGRNYGYTF
>18|TRBJ2-5|TRBV27|.|.
TGTGCCAGCAGTTTATCACCCCCTTTTGCAGGGCGTGAAGAGACCCAGTACTTC
CASSLSPPFAGREETQYF
>13|TRBJ1-1|TRBV29-1|.|.
TGCAGCCCAAATTTGGAAGGGAGGAATGGGGCTTTCTTT
CSPNLEGRNGAFF
>11|TRBJ1-1|TRBV28|.|.
TGTGCCAGCAGTCTTCAGGCTGAAGCTTTCTTT
CASSLQAEAFF
>16|TRBJ2-5|TRBV28|.|.
TGTGCCAGCAGTCCGGACAGGGAGGGGGTCGGGGAGACCCAGTACTTC
CASSPDREGVGETQYF
>17|TRBJ2-3|TRBV27|.|.
TGTGCCAGCAGTTCCCCCTTGGAAAGGGGTAGGCCAGATACGCAGTATTTT
CASSSPLERGRPDTQYF
>14|TRBJ2-7|TRBV13|.|.
TGTGCCAGCAGCTTAGTTGGCGGGACCTACGAGCAGTACTTC
CASSLVGGTYEQYF
>14|TRBJ2-2|TRBV28|.|once
TGTGCCAGCAGTGGTGGAGTAAACACCGGGGAGCTGTTTTTT
CASSGGVNTGELFF
>14|TRBJ2-1|TRBV6-5|.|.
TGTGCCAGCGGATGGGGGAAATCCTACAATGAGCAGTTCTTC
CASGWGKSYNEQFF
>13|TRBJ2-7|TRBV6-5|.|.
TGTGCCAGCAGAGAAGAAACCGACCACGAGCAGTACTTC
CASREETDHEQYF
>11|TRBJ2-1|TRBV28|.|.
TGTGCCAGCCGGGACTACAATGAGCAGTTCTTC
CASRDYNEQFF
>14|TRBJ2-5|TRBV29-1|.|.
TGCAGCGCCGGCCGGGTCGCGGCCCAAGAGACCCAGTACTTC
CSAGRVAAQETQYF
>14|TRBJ2-7|TRBV19|.|.
TGTGCCAGTAGTATAGGTGGGCCTGCCTACGAGCAGTACTTC
CASSIGGPAYEQYF
>14|TRBJ2-5|TRBV7-7|.|many
TGTGCCAGCAGCTCGACGGCGGTTCAAGAGACCCAGTACTTC
CASSSTAVQETQYF
>17|TRBJ2-2|TRBV5-1|TRBD2|.
TGCGCCAGCAGCCGTCTACTAGCGGGAGTTGACACCGGGGAGCTGTTTTTT
CASSRLLAGVDTGELFF
>14|TRBJ2-7|TRBV28|TRBD1|.
TGTGCCAGCAGTTTCCGTACAGGGGGAGACGAGCAGTACTTC
CASSFRTGGDEQYF
>17|TRBJ1-1|TRBV11-2|.|.
TGTGCCAGCAGAACCCTAGACAGGCTCCGGGGGAACACTGAAGCTTTCTTT
CASRTLDRLRGNTEAFF
>14|TRBJ2-5|TRBV10-3|.|.
TGTGCCATCAGTGAGTGGAACGGCCAAGAGACCCAGTACTTC
CAISEWNGQETQYF
>12|TRBJ1-1|TRBV7-9|.|once
TGTGCCAGCAGGGGAAGTTGGACTGAAGCTTTCTTT
CASRGSWTEAFF
>13|TRBJ1-2|TRBV5-4|TRBD1|.
TGTGCCAGCAGCCCGGGACAGAACTATGGCTACACCTTC
CASSPGQNYGYTF
>14|TRBJ2-1|TRBV5-6|.|.
TGTGCCAGCAGCCCGAATGCTGGACGAAATGAGCAGTTCTTC
CASSPNAGRNEQFF
>11|TRBJ2-2|TRBV7-6|.|.
TGTGCCAGCAGCTTCACCGGGGAGCTGTTTTTT
CASSFTGELFF
>13|TRBJ1-5|TRBV27|.|.
TGTGCCAGCAGTTTCTACAAGAATCAGCCCCAGCATTTT
CASSFYKNQPQHF
>14|TRBJ2-1|TRBV5-1|.|.
TGCGCCAGCTATCGACTAGGGTTCTACAATGAGCAGTTCTTC
CASYRLGFYNEQFF
>14|TRBJ1-2|TRBV9|TRBD1|few
TGTGCCAGCAGCCCTTGGGACAGGGACTATGGCTACACCTTC
CASSPWDRDYGYTF
>14|TRBJ1-4|TRBV5-6|TRBD1|.
TGTGCCAGCAGCTTGGAAACAGGGGGTGAAAAACTGTTTTTT
CASSLETGGEKLFF
>14|TRBJ2-1|TRBV29-1|TRBD1|.
TGCAGCGTTGAGGGACAGGGGGCCTACAATGAGCAGTTCTTC
CSVEGQGAYNEQFF
>15|TRBJ2-1|TRBV4-1|TRBD2|.
TGCGCCAGCAGCCAACCGACTAGCGGGAGAAATGAGCAGTTCTTC
CASSQPTSGRNEQFF
>14|TRBJ2-1|TRBV27|TRBD2|.
TGTGCCAGCAGTTTGGAAATAGCGGGATATGAGCAGTTCTTC
CASSLEIAGYEQFF
>11|TRBJ2-7|TRBV25-1|.|.
TGTGCCAGCAAGGCGGGGCTTGAGCAGTACTTC
CASKAGLEQYF
>14|TRBJ2-1|TRBV28|.|.
TGTGCCAGCAGTTTAGAGACAGTTTACAATGAGCAGTTCTTC
CASSLETVYNEQFF
>19|TRBJ1-1|TRBV5-1|.|once
TGCGCCAGCAGCTTGGCGACCAGGGCGGGCTACCAGTCGAACACTGAAGCTTTCTTT
CASSLATRAGYQSNTEAFF
>15|TRBJ1-1|TRBV5-1|TRBD1|.
TGCGCCAGCAGCCCCGGGGACAGGGCATTTACTGAAGCTTTCTTT
CASSPGDRAFTEAFF